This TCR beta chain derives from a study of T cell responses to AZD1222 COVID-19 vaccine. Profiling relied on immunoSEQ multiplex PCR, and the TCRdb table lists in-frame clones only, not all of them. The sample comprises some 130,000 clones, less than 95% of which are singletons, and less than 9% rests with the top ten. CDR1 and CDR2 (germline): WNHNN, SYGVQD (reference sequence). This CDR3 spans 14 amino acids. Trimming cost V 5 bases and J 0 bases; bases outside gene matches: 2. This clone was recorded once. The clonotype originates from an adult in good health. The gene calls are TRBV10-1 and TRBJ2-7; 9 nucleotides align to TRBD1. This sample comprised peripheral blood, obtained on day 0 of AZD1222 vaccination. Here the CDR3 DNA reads TGCGCCAGCAGTCCGGGACAGGGCTCCTACGAGCAGTACTTC. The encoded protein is CASSPGQGSYEQYF.